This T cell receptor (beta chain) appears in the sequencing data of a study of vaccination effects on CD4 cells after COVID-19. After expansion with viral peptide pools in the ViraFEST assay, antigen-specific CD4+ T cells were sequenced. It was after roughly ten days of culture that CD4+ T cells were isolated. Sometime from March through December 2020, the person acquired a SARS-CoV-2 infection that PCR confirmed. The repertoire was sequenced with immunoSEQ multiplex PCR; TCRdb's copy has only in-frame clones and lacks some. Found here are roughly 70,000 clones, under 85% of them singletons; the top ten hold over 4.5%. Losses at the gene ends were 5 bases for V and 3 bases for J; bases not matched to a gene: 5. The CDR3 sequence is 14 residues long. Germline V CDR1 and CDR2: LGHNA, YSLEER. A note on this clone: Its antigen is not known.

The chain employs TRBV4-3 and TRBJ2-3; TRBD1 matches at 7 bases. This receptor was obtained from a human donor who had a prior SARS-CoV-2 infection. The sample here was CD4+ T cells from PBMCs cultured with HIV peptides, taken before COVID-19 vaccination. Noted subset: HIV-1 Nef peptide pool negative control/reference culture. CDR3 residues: CASSAQGKTDTQYF. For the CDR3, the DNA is TGCGCCAGCAGCGCACAGGGGAAAACAGATACGCAGTATTTT.